The 5 T cell receptor beta chains reported below all come from one sample, sequenced in a study of blood T cell repertoires in COVID-19. Sequencing used immunoSEQ multiplex PCR; TCRdb keeps in-frame clones, though not all of them. The sample shows approximately 350,000 clones, around 87% of them seen only once. Sequenced sample: PBMCs or T cells enriched from blood (not recorded which). These receptors came from a man aged 18 to 35 who had recovered from COVID-19.

The chain is built from TRBV7-9 and TRBJ1-1, with 8 bases aligning to TRBD1. Germline CDR1 SEHNR, CDR2 FQNEAQ (reference sequence). The V segment lost 5 bases and the J segment 1 base; nucleotides outside the gene matches: 15. CDR3 size: 18 residues. The CDR3 bases are TGTGCCAGCAGCGTGGGTTTGGGACAGGTTTTTTGGAACACTGAAGCTTTCTTT. It is translated as CASSVGLGQVFWNTEAFF.

About this clone: At the DNA level, this CDR3 is encoded by other sequences in the same sample as well. This chain joins TRBV9 and TRBJ2-2, with 10 positions matching TRBD2. Losses at the gene ends were 0 bases for V and 5 bases for J; bases not matched to a gene: 1. The germline gives CDR1 SGDLS, CDR2 YYNGEE. CDR3 size: 15 residues. For the CDR3, the DNA is TGTGCCAGCAGCGTAGGGACTAGCGGTACCGGGGAGCTGTTTTTT. This translates into CASSVGTSGTGELFF.

Concerning this clone itself: Other DNA sequences within the sample encode an identical CDR3. This chain connects TRBV18 to TRBJ1-3; D ambiguous. V was trimmed by 0 bases and J by 0 bases, leaving 6 bases between them. The CDR3 is 15 amino acids. Per germline, CDR1 KGHSH and CDR2 LQKENI. The CDR3 sequence is CASSPPSLSGNTIYF. The CDR3 DNA is TGTGCCAGCTCACCACCGTCTCTCTCTGGAAACACCATATATTTT.

The CDR3 protein is CASSLRSSPPRTYEQFF. In DNA, the CDR3 is TGTGCCAGCAGCTTAAGGAGTAGCCCGCCCCGAACCTATGAGCAGTTCTTC. The chain carries TRBV13 and TRBJ2-1; D is unclear. CDR3 length equals 17 residues. Germline CDR1 reads PRHDT; CDR2 reads FYEKMQ (reference sequence). V shed 2 bases and J shed 8 bases, with 22 bases lying between them.

The chain is built from TRBV27 and TRBJ2-3; no clear D gene. The V gene lost 3 bases and the J gene lost 1 base, with 5 bases spanning the gap. The CDR3 has 13 residues. Germline CDR1 and CDR2: MNHEY and SMNVEV (reference sequence). The CDR3 DNA follows: TGTGCCAGCAGTTTTTCAGGCACAGATACGCAGTATTTT. Translated, it gives CASSFSGTDTQYF.